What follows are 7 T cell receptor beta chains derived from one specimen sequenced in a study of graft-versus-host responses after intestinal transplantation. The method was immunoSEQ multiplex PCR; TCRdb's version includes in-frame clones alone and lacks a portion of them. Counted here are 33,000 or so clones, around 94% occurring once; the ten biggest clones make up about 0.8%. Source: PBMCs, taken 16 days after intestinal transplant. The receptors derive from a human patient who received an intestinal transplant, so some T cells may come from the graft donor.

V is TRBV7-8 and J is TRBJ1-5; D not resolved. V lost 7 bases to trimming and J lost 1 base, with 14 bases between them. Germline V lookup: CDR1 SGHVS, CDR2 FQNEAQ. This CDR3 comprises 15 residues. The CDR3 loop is CASTQWGGSNQPQHF. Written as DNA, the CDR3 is TGTGCCAGCACCCAATGGGGAGGGAGCAATCAGCCCCAGCATTTT.

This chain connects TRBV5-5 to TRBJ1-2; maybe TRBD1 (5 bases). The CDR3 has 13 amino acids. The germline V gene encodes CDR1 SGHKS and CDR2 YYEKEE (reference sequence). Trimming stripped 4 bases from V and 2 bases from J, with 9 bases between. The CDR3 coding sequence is TGTGCCAGCAGCGAAGAGGGGAACTATGGCTACACCTTC. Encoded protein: CASSEEGNYGYTF.

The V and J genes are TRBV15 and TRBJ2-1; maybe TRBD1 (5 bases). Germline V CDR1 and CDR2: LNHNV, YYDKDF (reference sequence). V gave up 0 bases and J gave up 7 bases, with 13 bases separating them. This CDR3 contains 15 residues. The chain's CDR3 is CATSRDLGLTNEQFF. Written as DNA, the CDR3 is TGTGCCACCAGCAGAGATCTGGGGCTAACTAATGAGCAGTTCTTC. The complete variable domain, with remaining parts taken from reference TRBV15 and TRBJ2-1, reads DAMVIQNPRYQVTQFGKPVTLSCSQTLNHNVMYWYQQKSSQAPKLLFHYYDKDFNNEADTPDNFQSRRPNTSFCFLDIRSPGLGDTAMYLCATSRDLGLTNEQFFGPGTRLTVL.

The CDR3 loop reads CASSLAVNTGELFF. CDR3 nucleotide sequence: TGTGCCAGCAGCTTAGCGGTCAACACCGGGGAGCTGTTTTTT. The chain joins TRBV7-6 to TRBJ2-2; D not resolved. CDR3 length: 14 amino acids. Trimming pared 0 bases from V and 2 bases from J, leaving 4 bases between. Germline V CDR1 and CDR2: SGHVS, FNYEAQ. Complete variable domain (other parts from reference TRBV7-6 and TRBJ2-2): GAGVSQSPRYKVTKRGQDVALRCDPISGHVSLYWYRQALGQGPEFLTYFNYEAQQDKSGLPNDRFSAERPEGSISTLTIQRTEQRDSAMYRCASSLAVNTGELFFGEGSRLTVL.

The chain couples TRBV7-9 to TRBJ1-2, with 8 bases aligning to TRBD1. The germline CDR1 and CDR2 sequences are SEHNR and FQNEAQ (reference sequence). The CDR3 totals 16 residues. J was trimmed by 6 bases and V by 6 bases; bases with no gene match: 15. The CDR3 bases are TGTGCCAGCAGATCGACCCGTAACAGGGGGTTGGATGGCTACACCTTC. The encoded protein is CASRSTRNRGLDGYTF.

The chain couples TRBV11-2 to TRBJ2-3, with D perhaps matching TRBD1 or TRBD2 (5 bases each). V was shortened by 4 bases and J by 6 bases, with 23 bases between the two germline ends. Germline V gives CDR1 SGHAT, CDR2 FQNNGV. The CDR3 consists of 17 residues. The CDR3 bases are TGTGCCAGCAGCTCACATAGGGACGACCGCCTTTTGGATACGCAGTATTTT. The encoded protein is CASSSHRDDRLLDTQYF. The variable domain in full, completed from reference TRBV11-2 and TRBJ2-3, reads EAGVAQSPRYKIIEKRQSVAFWCNPISGHATLYWYQQILGQGPKLLIQFQNNGVVDDSQLPKDRFSAERLKGVDSTLKIQPAKLEDSAVYLCASSSHRDDRLLDTQYFGPGTRLTVL.

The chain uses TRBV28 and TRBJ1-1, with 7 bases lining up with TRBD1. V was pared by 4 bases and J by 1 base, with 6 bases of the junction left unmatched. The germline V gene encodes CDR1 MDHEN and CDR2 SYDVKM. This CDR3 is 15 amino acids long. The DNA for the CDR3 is TGTGCCAGCAGTTATGCGGGGACAGCGAACACTGAAGCTTTCTTT. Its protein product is CASSYAGTANTEAFF.